Shown below are 20 T cell receptor beta chains from a single sample sequenced in a study of T cell changes during pregnancy in multiple sclerosis (dated by TCRdb to the late 2010s). The receptor library was made with the immunoSEQ multiplex PCR assay. This immuneACCESS table, as held by TCRdb, lists in-frame sequences with V and J called but not all clones. Of the missing ones, under half trace to an unresolved V gene in checked studies; the others have no known cause. This sample is represented by around 75,000 clones; 90% to 95% of them were singletons. The ten largest clones add up to roughly 0.13% of the sample. The source material was CD4+ T cells from peripheral blood mononuclear cells, sampled after pregnancy. The source is a female donor with multiple sclerosis, enrolled in a pregnancy study.

To note about this clone: One end of the junction is discordant with germline, which a read error may explain. Other DNA sequences within the sample encode an identical CDR3. V is TRBV7-9 and J is TRBJ1-2; a weak D match, TRBD1 (5 bases). There are 13 residues in the CDR3. CDR1 SEHNR and CDR2 FQNEAQ come from the germline V gene (reference sequence). CDR3: CASSFPGNYGYTF. The DNA for the CDR3 is TGTGCCAGCAGCTTCCCAGGGAACTATGGTTACACCTTC. The full variable domain, in which reference TRBV7-9 and TRBJ1-2 provide the parts outside the CDR3, is DTGVSQNPRHKITKRGQNVTFRCDPISEHNRLYWYRQTLGQGPEFLTYFQNEAQLEKSRLLSDRFSAERPKGSFSTLEIQRTEQGDSAMYLCASSFPGNYGYTFGSGTRLTVV.

This rearrangement joins TRBV7-6 to TRBJ2-2, with TRBD2 matching over 13 bases. Per germline, CDR1 SGHVS and CDR2 FNYEAQ. The CDR3 totals 17 residues. The V and J ends lost 5 bases and 6 bases, in that order; junction bases with no gene match: 9. CDR3 protein: CASSLWTSGSTAGELFF. CDR3 nucleotide sequence: TGTGCCAGCAGCCTATGGACTAGCGGGAGTACCGCCGGGGAGCTGTTTTTT.

The chain has TRBV6-1 and TRBJ2-4; perhaps TRBD1 as D (5 bases). The CDR3 runs 14 residues. Trimming took off 4 bases at V and 3 bases at J, with 10 bases between the two ends. CDR1 MNHNS and CDR2 SASEGT come from the germline V gene. The DNA for the CDR3 is TGTGCCAGCAGTGTATCAGGGTTCAAAAACATTCAGTACTTC. Translating gives CASSVSGFKNIQYF.

The V call is TRBV2, the J call TRBJ2-1; TRBD2 is a possible D gene (6 bases). The CDR3 runs to 18 residues. The V gene's germline CDR1 is SNHLY and CDR2 FYNNEI. Trimming cost V 2 bases and J 0 bases, with 17 bases left between them. Written as DNA, the CDR3 is TGTGCCAGCAGTGAAAGGGTTGGAGGGTACAGCTCCTACAATGAGCAGTTCTTC. Its protein product is CASSERVGGYSSYNEQFF.

The chain couples TRBV6-5 to TRBJ2-7, with 9 bases that match TRBD2. This CDR3 is built from 14 residues. Germline V gives CDR1 MNHEY, CDR2 SVGAGI. J gave up 2 bases and V 8 bases, and 7 bases lay outside the gene matches. The CDR3 DNA is TGTGCCAGCGGGGCGGGAGGGCCCGCCTACGAGCAGTACTTC. Translation: CASGAGGPAYEQYF.

The V gene is TRBV19, the J gene TRBJ2-1; D remains unclear. CDR3 length equals 13 residues. Germline V gives CDR1 LNHDA, CDR2 SQIVND (reference sequence). V lost 5 bases to trimming and J lost 3 bases, with 8 bases between them. This chain's CDR3 is CASSQSFYNEQFF. CDR3 DNA sequence: TGTGCCAGTAGTCAAAGCTTCTACAATGAGCAGTTCTTC.

The gene calls are TRBV28 and TRBJ2-7; TRBD2 matches at 13 bases. Germline CDR1 is MDHEN and CDR2 is SYDVKM. CDR3 size: 13 residues. After removal of 8 bases from V and 4 bases from J, the junction contained 2 bases not matched to a gene. CDR3 region: CASVTSGRYEQYF. The CDR3 nucleotides are TGTGCCAGCGTGACTAGCGGGAGGTACGAGCAGTACTTC.

The rearrangement uses TRBV27 and TRBJ1-2; 9 bases are shared with TRBD1. V shed 10 bases, J shed 4 bases, and the junction held 10 bases outside the gene matches. The CDR3 spans 14 residues. Germline CDR1 and CDR2: MNHEY and SMNVEV (reference sequence). DNA of the CDR3: TGTGCCACACTTAAACAGACAGGGGGCTATGGCTACACCTTC. Translating it yields CATLKQTGGYGYTF.

The chain employs TRBV19 and TRBJ2-7; TRBD2 might be the D (5 bases). The CDR3 runs to 14 residues. CDR1 LNHDA and CDR2 SQIVND come from the germline V gene (reference sequence). Trimming removed 4 bases from V and 3 bases from J, with 13 bases in between. The CDR3 loop reads CASSKGGAVYEQYF. CDR3 DNA: TGTGCCAGTAGTAAGGGTGGAGCGGTCTACGAGCAGTACTTC.

The chain combines TRBV6-5 with TRBJ2-7; 8 bases are a match to TRBD1. The V gene's germline CDR1 is MNHEY and CDR2 SVGAGI. Trimming removed 2 bases from V and 2 bases from J; junction bases left unmatched: 5. The length of the CDR3 is 15 residues. The CDR3 bases are TGTGCCAGCAGTTACACAGGACAGGGTGCCTACGAGCAGTACTTC. Translation: CASSYTGQGAYEQYF.

CDR3 residues: CASSPYKGLAGLTDTQYF. The CDR3 coding sequence is TGTGCCAGCAGTCCGTATAAGGGACTAGCGGGCCTCACAGATACGCAGTATTTT. J is TRBJ2-3 and V is TRBV28, with TRBD2 matching 12 bases. Looked up from germline, CDR1 is MDHEN and CDR2 is SYDVKM. CDR3 length: 18 amino acids. Trimming removed 5 bases from V and 2 bases from J; junction bases left unmatched: 11.

This chain's CDR3 is CASRITGTGGAGVNQPQHF. The CDR3 nucleotides are TGTGCCAGCAGAATCACCGGGACAGGGGGCGCGGGGGTCAATCAGCCCCAGCATTTT. The rearrangement joins TRBV28 to TRBJ1-5; 12 bases align to TRBD1. The CDR3 sequence is 19 residues long. V dropped 6 bases and J dropped 3; count of bases not matched to a gene: 15. Germline values: CDR1 MDHEN, CDR2 SYDVKM.

The CDR3 DNA reads TGTGCCAGTAGTATTTCGGACTCAACTAATGAAAAACTGTTTTTT. Its protein product is CASSISDSTNEKLFF. This sequence joins TRBV19 and TRBJ1-4; D is unresolved. Germline values: CDR1 LNHDA, CDR2 SQIVND (reference sequence). V lost 3 bases and J 0 bases, leaving 8 bases between the germline ends. CDR3 size: 15 residues.

This chain links TRBV5-4 with TRBJ1-4; tentatively, D is TRBD1 (5 bases). The V end was cut by 3 bases, the J end by 7 bases, with 10 bases between. CDR1 and CDR2 from the germline V gene are SGHNT and YYREEE (reference sequence). This CDR3 contains 13 residues. The chain's CDR3 is CASSSGGGEKLFF. CDR3 in DNA: TGTGCCAGCAGCTCGGGGGGAGGTGAAAAACTGTTTTTT.

This chain links TRBV27 with TRBJ2-1; TRBD2 matches 10 bases. Trimming at V came to 1 base and at J to 2 bases, leaving 5 bases not matched to a gene. This CDR3 contains 17 residues. Germline V gene data show CDR1 as MNHEY and CDR2 as SMNVEV (reference sequence). For the CDR3, the DNA is TGTGCCAGCAGTTTATACGAAGGGACTAGCGCCTACAATGAGCAGTTCTTC. The encoded protein is CASSLYEGTSAYNEQFF.

The V call is TRBV6-5, the J call TRBJ2-7; a weak D match, TRBD2 (6 bases). The V gene lost 6 bases and the J gene lost 5 bases, with 20 bases spanning the gap. Germline V gives CDR1 MNHEY, CDR2 SVGAGI. This CDR3 is built from 15 residues. In DNA, the CDR3 is TGTGCCAGCAGGTATACTAGCTGGTGGTCCGACGAGCAGTACTTC. Its protein product is CASRYTSWWSDEQYF.

The chain carries TRBV5-4 and TRBJ2-1; TRBD2 matches 10 bases. The CDR3 sequence is 18 residues long. In germline, CDR1 is SGHNT, CDR2 YYREEE (reference sequence). With V trimmed by 4 bases and J by 5 bases, 15 bases remained unmatched. The CDR3 region is CASSHRASGSPPHNEQFF. The DNA for the CDR3 is TGTGCCAGCAGCCATAGGGCTAGCGGGAGTCCGCCTCACAATGAGCAGTTCTTC.

This chain joins TRBV9 and TRBJ2-3, with TRBD1 matching over 8 bases. Germline trimming cut 4 bases from V and 1 base from J; bases unmatched to any gene: 5. Germline lookup yields CDR1 SGDLS and CDR2 YYNGEE. CDR3 length: 15 amino acids. The CDR3 region is CASSRTGWRTDTQYF. The CDR3 DNA reads TGTGCCAGCAGCCGGACAGGGTGGCGCACAGATACGCAGTATTTT.

This clone occurred once. The J gene is TRBJ2-7, the V gene TRBV29-1; a weak D match, TRBD1 (5 bases). V lost 6 bases and J 3 bases, leaving 15 bases between the germline ends. Germline V gene data show CDR1 as SQVTM and CDR2 as ANQGSEA. CDR3 length: 13 residues. In DNA, the CDR3 is TGCAGCGTCGCCGTGGGGCCCGGCTACGAGCAGTACTTC. Translated, it gives CSVAVGPGYEQYF.

The J gene is TRBJ2-1, the V gene TRBV5-4, with 11 positions matching TRBD2. Germline-derived CDR1 and CDR2 are SGHNT and YYREEE (reference sequence). V dropped 0 bases and J dropped 9; count of bases not matched to a gene: 8. The length of the CDR3 is 16 residues. CDR3 DNA sequence: TGTGCCAGCAGCTTGGCCTCTGGACTAGCGGGTGGTGAGCAGTTCTTC. This translates into CASSLASGLAGGEQFF.